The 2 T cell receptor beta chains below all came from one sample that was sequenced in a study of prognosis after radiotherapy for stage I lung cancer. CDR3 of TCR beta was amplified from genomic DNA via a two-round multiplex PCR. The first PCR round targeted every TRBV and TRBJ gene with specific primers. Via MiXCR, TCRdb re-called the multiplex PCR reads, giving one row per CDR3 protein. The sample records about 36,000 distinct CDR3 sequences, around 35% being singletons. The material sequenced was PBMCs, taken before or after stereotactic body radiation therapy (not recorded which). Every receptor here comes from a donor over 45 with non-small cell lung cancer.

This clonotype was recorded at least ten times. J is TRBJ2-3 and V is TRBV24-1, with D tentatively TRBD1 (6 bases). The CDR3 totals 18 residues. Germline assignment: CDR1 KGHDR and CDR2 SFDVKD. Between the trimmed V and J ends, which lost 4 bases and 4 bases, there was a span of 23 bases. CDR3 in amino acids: CATSDPYREPFGADTQYF. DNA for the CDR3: TGTGCCACCAGTGACCCCTACAGGGAACCCTTCGGGGCAGATACGCAGTATTTT.

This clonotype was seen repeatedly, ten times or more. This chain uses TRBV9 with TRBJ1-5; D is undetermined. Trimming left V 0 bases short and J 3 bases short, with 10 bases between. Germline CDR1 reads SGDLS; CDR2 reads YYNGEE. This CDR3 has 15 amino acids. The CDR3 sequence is CASSVEGRVNQPQHF. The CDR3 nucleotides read TGTGCCAGCAGCGTAGAGGGTAGAGTCAATCAGCCCCAGCATTTT.